This is a list of T cell receptor beta chains from one sample in a study of OX40 agonist ivuxolimab in advanced cancers. Clones were read by immunoSEQ multiplex PCR, and TCRdb kept only the in-frame ones, dropping some. The sample has more than 75,000 clones, more than 75% seen once; the top ten hold about 0.7%. The sequencing here drew on CD4+ or CD8+ T cells sorted from blood, taken in a trial of the OX40 agonist ivuxolimab. Every receptor here comes from an adult with an advanced solid tumor such as melanoma, head and neck, liver or kidney cancer. CDR3s include the opening cysteine and the closing phenylalanine or tryptophan. A D gene is named only where the DNA matches it firmly. For some rows the clone size is stated as once, few or many, or as a class when expanded; others skip it.

>TRBD1|TRBV5-4|14|once|TRBJ1-1
TGTGCCAGCAGCCCCGCCGGGGGACAGACTGAAGCTTTCTTT
CASSPAGGQTEAFF
>.|TRBV7-2|16|.|TRBJ2-1
TGTGCCAGCAGCTTAGTCCCGGGGACGACCTACAATGAGCAGTTCTTC
CASSLVPGTTYNEQFF
>TRBD1|TRBV28|15|.|TRBJ2-7
TGTGCCAGCAGTTTAACGGGACAGGGGACCTACGAGCAGTACTTC
CASSLTGQGTYEQYF
>.|TRBV7-2|14|.|TRBJ2-7
TGTGCCAGCAGCTTAGTAACTAAGGGCCTCGAGCAGTACTTC
CASSLVTKGLEQYF
>TRBD1|TRBV6-5|14|.|TRBJ1-1
TGTGCCAGCAGGGGACAGGGGGCGAACACTGAAGCTTTCTTT
CASRGQGANTEAFF
>.|TRBV27|14|.|TRBJ2-3
TGTGCCAGCAGTTTCATGGGGGGCACAGATACGCAGTATTTT
CASSFMGGTDTQYF
>.|TRBV18|11|.|TRBJ2-7
TGTGCCAGCTCAGAGGGGGGCGAGCAGTACTTC
CASSEGGEQYF
>.|TRBV11-2|16|.|TRBJ2-5
TGTGCCAGCAGCCTGCCACAGGGGGCGGGAGGAGAGACCCAGTACTTC
CASSLPQGAGGETQYF
>.|TRBV5-4|15|once|TRBJ2-7
TGTGCCAGCAGCTTGAGCAGGACAGCCATTAGCGAGCAGTACTTC
CASSLSRTAISEQYF
>.|TRBV12-2|17|.|TRBJ2-7
TGTGCAAGTCGGCCCTCCCCGCTCTGGTGGGTGTCCTACGAGCAGTACTTC
CASRPSPLWWVSYEQYF
>.|TRBV2|13|.|TRBJ2-2
TGTGCCAGCAGTGAATTGAGAACCGGGGAGCTGTTTTTT
CASSELRTGELFF
>.|TRBV6-1|15|.|TRBJ1-1
TGTGCCAGCAGTGATCTCGGAGAGTTGAACACTGAAGCTTTCTTT
CASSDLGELNTEAFF
>TRBD1|TRBV4-3|14|few|TRBJ1-6
TGCGCCAGCAGCCTGGGACAGGGAAATTCACCCCTCCACTTT
CASSLGQGNSPLHF
>.|TRBV13|16|.|TRBJ1-3
TGTGCCAGCAGCGTAACAGCAGGGGCTGGGGAAAACACCATATATTTT
CASSVTAGAGENTIYF
>.|TRBV5-6|17|.|TRBJ1-4
TGTGCCAGCAGCTTGATTAGGGGACCGGCAACTAATGAAAAACTGTTTTTT
CASSLIRGPATNEKLFF
>.|TRBV9|14|once|TRBJ1-1
TGTGCCAGCAGCCCCCGGGGGGGTTACACTGAAGCTTTCTTT
CASSPRGGYTEAFF
>.|TRBV10-3|14|.|TRBJ2-5
TGTGCCATCAGTGAGTCGAGGGCCGTAGAGACCCAGTACTTC
CAISESRAVETQYF
>.|TRBV6-1|11|.|TRBJ2-3
TGTGCCAGCAGCGCCTTGGAGACGCAGTATTTT
CASSALETQYF
>.|TRBV5-1|15|.|TRBJ2-7
TGCGCCAGCAGCTTGGGAGGGACCAACTCCTACGAGCAGTACTTC
CASSLGGTNSYEQYF
>TRBD2|TRBV5-1|15|.|TRBJ2-5
TGCGCCAGCAGCTTGACTGGGACTACCCAAGAGACCCAGTACTTC
CASSLTGTTQETQYF
>TRBD2|TRBV30|15|.|TRBJ2-3
TGTGCCTGGAGCCAGGGACTAGCGGGCACAGATACGCAGTATTTT
CAWSQGLAGTDTQYF
>.|TRBV2|14|.|TRBJ2-7
TGTGCCAGCAGCGCAACCACGCCTTTGGACGAGCAGTACTTC
CASSATTPLDEQYF
>.|TRBV28|15|.|TRBJ1-2
TGTGCCAGCAGTTTATCCCGGGGGCTTAACTATGGCTACACCTTC
CASSLSRGLNYGYTF
>TRBD1|TRBV28|16|.|TRBJ1-1
TGTGCCAGCAGCTTGAACAGGGGGACCCTGAACACTGAAGCTTTCTTT
CASSLNRGTLNTEAFF
>.|TRBV30|12|few|TRBJ1-5
TGTGCCTGGAGTACAGGGAATCAGCCCCAGCATTTT
CAWSTGNQPQHF
>.|TRBV7-2|13|.|TRBJ2-1
TGTGCCAGCAGCTTAGGGGCTAACAATGAGCAGTTCTTC
CASSLGANNEQFF
>TRBD1|TRBV9|14|.|TRBJ2-1
TGTGCCAGCGGCGCAGGGGACAGATACAATGAGCAGTTCTTC
CASGAGDRYNEQFF
>.|TRBV10-1|15|.|TRBJ1-5
TGCGCCAGCAGTGAGGGGCGCCAGGGGTATCAGCCCCAGCATTTT
CASSEGRQGYQPQHF
>TRBD2|TRBV7-6|17|.|TRBJ2-2
TGTGCCAGCAGCTTAGCAAGTGGACTAGCGGGTGGCGGGGAGCTGTTTTTT
CASSLASGLAGGGELFF
>TRBD2|TRBV28|16|.|TRBJ2-1
TGTGCCAGCAGTTCTCCAGCGGGAGGGCCAGTCAATGAGCAGTTCTTC
CASSSPAGGPVNEQFF
>TRBD2|TRBV18|15|few|TRBJ2-7
TGTGCCAGCTCACCTCCCGGGACTAGCGACTACGAGCAGTACTTC
CASSPPGTSDYEQYF
>.|TRBV18|15|.|TRBJ2-3
TGTGCCAGCTCACCACTTCCTAGTGCCACAGATACGCAGTATTTT
CASSPLPSATDTQYF
>.|TRBV28|17|.|TRBJ2-2
TGTGCCAGCAGTCACTACAGGGAGCGTCGTGACACCGGGGAGCTGTTTTTT
CASSHYRERRDTGELFF
>TRBD2|TRBV10-3|15|.|TRBJ2-5
TGTGCCATCAGTGAGTCGCGGGGGGGCCCAGAGACCCAGTACTTC
CAISESRGGPETQYF
>TRBD1|TRBV25-1|13|.|TRBJ1-5
TGTGCCAGCAGACAGGGGACGGGTCAGCCCCAGCATTTT
CASRQGTGQPQHF
>TRBD1|TRBV30|14|.|TRBJ1-6
TGTGCCTGGAGCCAGACAGGGACCGATTCACCCCTCCACTTT
CAWSQTGTDSPLHF
>TRBD1|TRBV7-9|14|.|TRBJ2-7
TGTGCCAGCACCCTGGGGACAGAGGACTTACGGCAGTACTTC
CASTLGTEDLRQYF
>TRBD1|TRBV6-5|16|.|TRBJ2-5
TGTGCCAGCAGTTACTTAGGGACAGTAAACCAAGAGACCCAGTACTTC
CASSYLGTVNQETQYF
>.|TRBV30|14|.|TRBJ1-2
TGTGCCTGGAGGGGTCAGGGCCCTCTATATGGCTACACCTTC
CAWRGQGPLYGYTF
>TRBD2|TRBV30|14|.|TRBJ2-5
TGTGCCTGGAGTCCACTAGCGGGAGTTGAGACCCAGTACTTC
CAWSPLAGVETQYF
>TRBD2|TRBV5-4|16|few|TRBJ2-5
TGTGCCAGCAGCGGGGGGACTAGCGGGGGAACAGAGACCCAGTACTTC
CASSGGTSGGTETQYF
>.|TRBV18|13|.|TRBJ2-7
TGTGCCAGCTCACCACCATCGGGGCGCGAGCAGTACTTC
CASSPPSGREQYF
>TRBD2|TRBV2|14|.|TRBJ2-5
TGTGCCAGCAGTGGAACTAGCGGGAGTGAGACCCAGTACTTC
CASSGTSGSETQYF
>.|TRBV9|13|once|TRBJ2-3
TGTGCCAGCAGCGCTGGAGGTACAGATACGCAGTATTTT
CASSAGGTDTQYF
>.|TRBV27|14|once|TRBJ1-2
TGTGCCAGCAGTTCCCGGGGCTGGGGCTATGGCTACACCTTC
CASSSRGWGYGYTF
>.|TRBV5-1|13|.|TRBJ2-7
TGCGCCAGCAGCTTGGAACAGGGCTACGAGCAGTACTTC
CASSLEQGYEQYF
>.|TRBV11-3|12|.|TRBJ2-2
TGTGCCAGCAGCTTCGAAACCGGGGAGCTGTTTTTT
CASSFETGELFF
>.|TRBV27|14|.|TRBJ2-7
TGTGCCAGCAGTCGAACGGACTCCTTCGGCGAGCAGTACTTC
CASSRTDSFGEQYF
>TRBD1|TRBV6-5|14|once|TRBJ1-4
TGTGCCAGCAGTGACAGGGGGTTTGGGGAAAAACTGTTTTTT
CASSDRGFGEKLFF
>.|TRBV7-8|14|.|TRBJ1-4
TGTGCCAGCAGCCCACGGACAACTAATGAAAAACTGTTTTTT
CASSPRTTNEKLFF
>TRBD1|TRBV10-3|15|.|TRBJ1-6
TGTGCCATCAGTGGGGGACAGGTCTTGAGTTCACCCCTCCACTTT
CAISGGQVLSSPLHF
>TRBD1|TRBV2|12|.|TRBJ2-7
TGTGCCAGCAGGGGACAGGGAGACGAGCAGTACTTC
CASRGQGDEQYF
>TRBD2|TRBV19|13|.|TRBJ2-7
TGTGCCAGTAGTATCACTAGCGGCTACGAGCAGTACTTC
CASSITSGYEQYF
>.|TRBV28|14|.|TRBJ1-4
TGTGCCAGCAGTAACACGGCAACTAATGAAAAACTGTTTTTT
CASSNTATNEKLFF
>TRBD2|TRBV7-9|14|.|TRBJ2-7
TGTGCCAGCAGCTCCGCGGGAGGTACCTACGAGCAGTACTTC
CASSSAGGTYEQYF
>.|TRBV7-2|14|.|TRBJ2-7
TGTGCCAGCAGCTTCCCCGGGCGAACCTACGAGCAGTACTTC
CASSFPGRTYEQYF
>TRBD1|TRBV6-1|15|.|TRBJ1-4
TGTGCCAGCAGCGCCACAGGGGAACCTTATGAAAAACTGTTTTTT
CASSATGEPYEKLFF
>.|TRBV19|15|few|TRBJ2-5
TGTGCCAGTAGTATACTCCTATCTACCCAAGAGACCCAGTACTTC
CASSILLSTQETQYF
>.|TRBV27|15|.|TRBJ2-7
TGTGCCAGCAGTTTCTGGGACGGAGGCTCCTACGGGCAGTACTTC
CASSFWDGGSYGQYF
>TRBD2|TRBV29-1|16|.|TRBJ2-1
TGCAGCGTTGAAGATCGTACTAGCGGCCCCCGCGATGAGCAGTTCTTC
CSVEDRTSGPRDEQFF